This T cell receptor (beta chain) was retrieved from a study of blood T cell repertoires in COVID-19. Study in general: COVID-19 samples, acute and convalescent, were from the United States, Italy and Spain. Sources were T cells, B-cell-depleted T cells, or PBMCs; the material itself was cDNA or gDNA.

The repertoire was sequenced with immunoSEQ multiplex PCR; TCRdb's copy has only in-frame clones and lacks some. The sample records hundreds of thousands of clones, around 86% being singletons. The count of this clone is one. The CDR3 covers 13 residues. Trimming stripped 5 bases from V and 14 bases from J, with 16 bases between. The germline CDR1 and CDR2 sequences are SEHNR and FQNEAQ (reference sequence). The sample taken for sequencing was peripheral blood. The chain employs TRBV7-9 and TRBJ1-6; tentatively, D is TRBD1 (5 bases). This receptor was taken from a young woman with active or convalescent COVID-19. The CDR3 DNA follows: TGTGCCAGCAGCAGGGGCGGAATGAGGGCCCTCCACTTT. This encodes CASSRGGMRALHF.